This is a list of T cell receptor beta chains from one sample in a study of tumor-infiltrating lymphocytes in primary liver carcinoma. One entry per CDR3 protein results from TCRdb running MiXCR on the multiplex PCR reads. The table records hundreds of thousands of distinct CDR3 sequences, about three fifths of them present only once. The source material was peripheral blood. Receptor source: a woman in her thirties with primary liver carcinoma and hepatitis B virus infection. Both conserved end residues are part of each CDR3. Each record gives: J gene, D gene, V gene, clone size, CDR3 DNA, CDR3 protein. The D gene is left open where the match is weak. Clone size is shown for a subset of rows, as once, few, many or a class of expanded clone.

TRBJ2-7	TRBD1	TRBV12-3/TRBV12-4	many	TGTGCCAGCAGTTTACCCAGGGGGTATTCAGGGCAGTACTTC	CASSLPRGYSGQYF
TRBJ2-7	NA	TRBV10-2	NA	TGCGCCAGCAGTGTGCGCGGACGGACTCCCGAGCAGTACTTC	CASSVRGRTPEQYF
TRBJ2-3	NA	TRBV12-3/TRBV12-4	NA	TGTACCAGCAGTTTTGGCGGTTCAGATACGCAGTATTTT	CTSSFGGSDTQYF
TRBJ2-1	NA	TRBV11-2	once	TGTGCCAGCAGTTTAGGTGGAGGGAAGAGCTCCTACAGTGAGCAGTTCTTC	CASSLGGGKSSYSEQFF
TRBJ2-7	TRBD1	TRBV6-6	NA	TGTGCCAGCGCGGACAGGGGGGGATCCCACGAGCAGTACTTC	CASADRGGSHEQYF
TRBJ2-1	NA	TRBV11-2	NA	TGTGCCAGCAGTCCTGCCGGGACACCATATGAGCAGTTCTTC	CASSPAGTPYEQFF
TRBJ2-7	NA	TRBV6-1	NA	TGTGCCAACAGTGTGGATGAGGGGATCAGCGAGCAGTACTTC	CANSVDEGISEQYF
TRBJ2-6	TRBD2	TRBV6-1	NA	TGTGCCAGCAGTGCCTGGGGAGGGGCCGGGGCCAACGTCCTGACTTTC	CASSAWGGAGANVLTF
TRBJ2-7	TRBD2	TRBV12-3/TRBV12-4	NA	TGTGCCAGCAGCCTGGGGGGGAGGGGACAGTACTTC	CASSLGGRGQYF
TRBJ1-6	NA	TRBV6-1	NA	TGCGCCAGCAGTGAAAGGGGCCGCGTGTCCCTCCACTTT	CASSERGRVSLHF
TRBJ2-5	NA	TRBV12-3/TRBV12-4	few	TGTGCCAGCAGTACTGGTTTCGGTGGGGAGACCCAGTACTTC	CASSTGFGGETQYF
TRBJ2-1	TRBD2	TRBV6-1	NA	TGTGCCAACAGGGCGGGAGGGACCTACAATGAGCAGTTCTTC	CANRAGGTYNEQFF
TRBJ1-4	NA	TRBV7-8	once	TGTGCCAGCAGCTTAGTGGCATCCGGGGCCGAAAAACTGTTTTTT	CASSLVASGAEKLFF
TRBJ2-7	TRBD2	TRBV6-1	NA	TGTGCTAGTCTAAGCGGGAACTCCTACGAGCAGTACTTC	CASLSGNSYEQYF
TRBJ2-7	TRBD2	TRBV11-2	many	TGTGCCAGCAGCTTAGGGACTAGCGGGAGAGGGAGCTCCTACGAGCAGTACTTC	CASSLGTSGRGSSYEQYF
TRBJ2-1	TRBD2	TRBV4-3	NA	TGCGCCAGCAGCCATGAAGCGGGAGGGACCTACAATGAGCAGCTCTTC	CASSHEAGGTYNEQLF
TRBJ2-1	NA	TRBV13	few	TGTGCCAGCAGCTTATACCTAGTTTCTTACAATGAGCAGTCCTTC	CASSLYLVSYNEQSF
TRBJ2-7	TRBD2	TRBV6-5	NA	TGTGCCAGCAGTTACGGGGAGGGGTACAAGCAGTACTTC	CASSYGEGYKQYF
TRBJ2-1	NA	TRBV6-2/TRBV6-3	NA	TGTGCCAGCAAAGACCCCGGGAACTACAATGAGCAGTTCTTC	CASKDPGNYNEQFF
TRBJ1-4	TRBD1	TRBV6-5	NA	TGTGCCTGCAGTGACGACAGGGGAACTAACGAAAAACTGTTTTTT	CACSDDRGTNEKLFF
TRBJ1-1	TRBD1	TRBV12-3/TRBV12-4	few	TGTGCCAGCAGTTCGACAGGGACGGGTGAAGCTTTCTTT	CASSSTGTGEAFF
TRBJ2-1	TRBD1	TRBV29-1	NA	TGCAGCGTTGAGGGGGACAGGGGTTATTTTGAGCAGTTCTTC	CSVEGDRGYFEQFF
TRBJ2-1	NA	TRBV12-3/TRBV12-4	many	TGTGCCAGCAGTCCCCGTGCGGGACTCACCTACAATGAGCAGTTCTTC	CASSPRAGLTYNEQFF
TRBJ2-7	NA	TRBV7-9	NA	TGTGCCAGCAGTAAAGGGCTCTCCTACGAGCAGTACTTC	CASSKGLSYEQYF
TRBJ1-1	NA	TRBV5-1	once	TGCGCCAGCAGCCTACGGACATGGGGAATCGAAGCTTTCTTT	CASSLRTWGIEAFF
TRBJ2-4	NA	TRBV14	NA	TGTGCCAGCAGCCAAGATGTGGTACAGGGGGGGTTAGACGTTCAGTACTTC	CASSQDVVQGGLDVQYF
TRBJ1-4	NA	TRBV4-1	few	TGCGCCAGCAGCCAAGGCGGGAGGGGTGAAAAACTGTTTTTT	CASSQGGRGEKLFF
TRBJ1-5	NA	TRBV7-9	NA	TGTGCCAGCACCGATAGCACGGTTAGCAATCAGCCCCAGCATTTT	CASTDSTVSNQPQHF
TRBJ2-3	NA	TRBV4-2	many	TGTGCCAGCAGCCAACATTCATCAGATACGCAGTATTTT	CASSQHSSDTQYF
TRBJ2-1	TRBD2	TRBV13	few	TGTGCCAGCGAACCGGGACTAGCCTTCTTC	CASEPGLAFF
TRBJ1-2	NA	TRBV11-1	NA	TGTGTCAGCAGACATTCGGCCGGGACGTCCTATGGCTACACCTTC	CVSRHSAGTSYGYTF
TRBJ2-6	TRBD1	TRBV4-1	many	TGCGCCAGCAGCCGAGGACAGGTAGCTGGGGCCAACGTCCTGACTTTC	CASSRGQVAGANVLTF
TRBJ1-2	TRBD1	TRBV6-1	many	TGTGCCAGCAGTCACCGGGACAGGGTATCTGCCGGCTACACCTTC	CASSHRDRVSAGYTF
TRBJ2-1	TRBD1	TRBV6-6	NA	TGTGCCAGCAGCTACCTAGGACAGGGGGCGTACAATGAGCAGTTCTTC	CASSYLGQGAYNEQFF
TRBJ2-3	TRBD1	TRBV20-1	NA	TGCAGTGCTGAGGACAGGGTAGGAGTAGAAGATACGCAGTATTTT	CSAEDRVGVEDTQYF
TRBJ2-3	NA	TRBV4-1	NA	TGCGCCAGCAGCCCGAGTGGGGGGAGACGCACAGATACGCAGTATTTT	CASSPSGGRRTDTQYF
TRBJ2-2	NA	TRBV6-6	NA	TGTGCCAGCAGCCCACTAGGTTTACAAACCGGGGAGCTGTTTTTT	CASSPLGLQTGELFF
TRBJ2-2	NA	TRBV10-3	once	TGTGTCATCAGTGGTTTTGGGGTGGACACCGGGGAGCTGTTTTTT	CVISGFGVDTGELFF
TRBJ1-1	TRBD1	TRBV29-1	few	TGCAGTGCCATCGGACAGGGGACTGAAGCTTTCTTT	CSAIGQGTEAFF
TRBJ2-7	NA	TRBV6-2/TRBV6-3	many	TGTGCCAGCAGTTCCCGCTACGGTTCCTACGAGCAGTACTTC	CASSSRYGSYEQYF
TRBJ2-5	TRBD2	TRBV29-1	NA	TGCAGCGTGGGGGGGACCGGGGGTCAGGGGACCCAGTACTTC	CSVGGTGGQGTQYF
TRBJ2-5	NA	TRBV7-2	once	TGTGCCAGCAGCACCCCTCCTGGGGGGGCAGCTAAAGAGACCCAGTACTTC	CASSTPPGGAAKETQYF
TRBJ2-5	NA	TRBV28	NA	TGTGCCAGCAGTGCGCTGGGCGTTGAAGAGACCCAGTACTTC	CASSALGVEETQYF
TRBJ2-7	NA	TRBV4-1	once	TGCGTCAGTAGCCAAGATCGCGGCAGAACCACTCCTGAAGCCTACGAGCAGTACTTC	CVSSQDRGRTTPEAYEQYF